Included here is one T cell receptor (beta chain) sequence, with context. TCRdb reanalysed the reads using MiXCR and keeps one entry per CDR3 protein. The sample records hundreds of thousands of distinct CDR3 sequences, roughly 26% being singletons. The data derive from a study of T cell repertoires in cytomegalovirus infection. The ends were cut back, 5 bases at V and 6 bases at J, with 7 bases in the middle. The CDR3 spans 11 residues. Per the germline V gene, CDR1 is SEHNR and CDR2 is FQNEAQ (reference sequence). Sequencing was done on a sample of CD8+ T cells from PBMCs. V is TRBV7-9 and J is TRBJ1-1; D is perhaps TRBD1 (5 bases). The sequence was collected from a human donor in good health (CMV status not recorded). Some clones in this sample may be carry-over from other donors' samples. CDR3 DNA: TGTGCCAGCAGCGGGGCCGCTGAAGCTTTCTTT. Protein: CASSGAAEAFF.